Below are 19 T cell receptor beta chains sequenced from a single sample in a study of blood T cell repertoires in COVID-19. Sequencing was performed with immunoSEQ multiplex PCR; in TCRdb, only in-frame clones are kept and a portion is missing. Of around 250,000 clones in the sample, approximately 90% were seen once. Material: PBMCs or T cells enriched from blood (not recorded which). These receptor sequences come from a human donor in a cohort exposed to, infected with or recovered from COVID-19 (not recorded which). The donor label of this sample is uncertain.

A single count supports this clone. The gene calls are TRBV19 and TRBJ1-5, with TRBD1 as a possible D gene (5 bases). The CDR3 contains 15 residues. In germline, CDR1 is LNHDA, CDR2 SQIVND (reference sequence). The V end was cut by 4 bases, the J end by 2 bases, with 12 bases between. DNA of the CDR3: TGTGCCAGTAGTAGGGTCAGGGCTGGCAATCAGCCCCAGCATTTT. Translating it yields CASSRVRAGNQPQHF.

This clone has only a few counts. V and J are TRBV2 and TRBJ2-7; 11 bases align to TRBD2. Germline V gene data show CDR1 as SNHLY and CDR2 as FYNNEI. The CDR3 is 14 amino acids. After removal of 1 base from V and 6 bases from J, the junction contained 2 bases not matched to a gene. CDR3 DNA sequence: TGTGCCAGCAGTGAAGGACTAGCGGGGTTCGAGCAGTACTTC. Translating gives CASSEGLAGFEQYF.

The V call is TRBV4-1, the J call TRBJ2-5, with TRBD1 identical over 7 bases. Trimming cost V 7 bases and J 6 bases; bases outside gene matches: 11. The germline CDR1 and CDR2 sequences are MGHRA and YSYEKL. This CDR3 has 14 amino acids. In nucleotides, the CDR3 is TGCGCCAGCACCGAAAGAGAGGGGGCAAAGACCCAGTACTTC. It is translated as CASTEREGAKTQYF.

V usage is TRBV10-1 and J usage is TRBJ1-1; the D gene is possibly TRBD1 (6 bases). CDR3 length equals 15 residues. Trimming cost V 2 bases and J 7 bases, with 17 bases left between them. CDR1 is WNHNN and CDR2 is SYGVQD in the germline V gene (reference sequence). The CDR3 DNA is TGCGCCAGCAGTGAGGACAGGTATAGATCGGGTGAAGCTTTCTTT. This gives the protein CASSEDRYRSGEAFF.

The V gene is TRBV30, the J gene TRBJ2-1, with 10 bases fitting TRBD1. CDR1 is GTSNPN and CDR2 is SVGIG in the germline V gene (reference sequence). The CDR3 has 15 amino acids. V shed 5 bases and J 2 bases; nucleotides not matched to a gene: 6. DNA for the CDR3: TGTGCCTGGGGGAGGGGGACAGGGGCCTACAATGAGCAGTTCTTC. Its translation is CAWGRGTGAYNEQFF.

The chain couples TRBV7-3 to TRBJ2-2, with a tentative D call TRBD1 (5 bases). There are 15 residues in the CDR3. Germline assignment: CDR1 SGHTA and CDR2 FQGTGA. Trimming removed 3 bases at V and 7 bases at J, with 15 bases between. The CDR3 here is CASSLQQGWYGELFF. The CDR3 DNA reads TGTGCCAGCAGCTTGCAGCAGGGCTGGTACGGGGAGCTGTTTTTT. Combining the CDR3 with reference TRBV7-3 and TRBJ2-2 gives the whole variable domain GAGVSQTPSNKVTEKGKYVELRCDPISGHTALYWYRQSLGQGPEFLIYFQGTGAADDSGLPNDRFFAVRPEGSVSTLKIQRTERGDSAVYLCASSLQQGWYGELFFGEGSRLTVL.

V is TRBV30 and J is TRBJ2-2; D gene unclear. This CDR3 is built from 13 residues. V was trimmed by 0 bases and J by 7 bases, leaving 9 bases between them. The germline V gene encodes CDR1 GTSNPN and CDR2 SVGIG (reference sequence). The CDR3: CAWSVRVHGELFF. The CDR3 DNA is TGTGCCTGGAGTGTTCGGGTCCACGGGGAGCTGTTTTTT. The entire variable domain, with the rest obtained from reference TRBV30 and TRBJ2-2, is as follows: SQTIHQWPATLVQPVGSPLSLECTVEGTSNPNLYWYRQAAGRGLQLLFYSVGIGQISSEVPQNLSASRPQDRQFILSSKKLLLSDSGFYLCAWSVRVHGELFFGEGSRLTVL.

This chain uses TRBV13 with TRBJ1-1, with D maybe TRBD1 (6 bases). CDR1 is PRHDT, CDR2 FYEKMQ, per germline (reference sequence). There are 16 residues in the CDR3. Trimming took off 4 bases at V and 1 base at J, with 16 bases between the two ends. Here the CDR3 DNA reads TGTGCCAGCAGCTCCACCGGGGAGGGGGGGAACACTGAAGCTTTCTTT. This sequence encodes CASSSTGEGGNTEAFF.

The gene calls are TRBV6-4 and TRBJ2-2; D might be TRBD1 (5 bases). V dropped 3 bases and J dropped 1 base, with 6 bases sitting between them. The CDR3 loop spans 14 amino acids. Germline V gives CDR1 MRHNA, CDR2 SNTAGT. Here the CDR3 reads CASSEGLNTGELFF. The CDR3 nucleotides read TGTGCCAGCAGTGAGGGGCTGAACACCGGGGAGCTGTTTTTT.

The J gene is TRBJ1-2, the V gene TRBV12-3 or TRBV12-4; TRBD1 might be the D (6 bases). Trimming left V 3 bases short and J 8 bases short, with 10 bases between. The CDR3 loop spans 12 amino acids. CDR3 sequence: CASSFGGGGYTF. As DNA, the CDR3 is TGTGCCAGCAGTTTTGGGGGCGGGGGCTACACCTTC.

The chain joins TRBV13 to TRBJ2-7, with 7 bases aligning to TRBD1. The CDR3 has 14 residues. V lost 4 bases to trimming and J lost 5 bases; unmatched junction nucleotides: 8. Per the germline V gene, CDR1 is PRHDT and CDR2 is FYEKMQ (reference sequence). CDR3 DNA: TGTGCCAGCAGCTCGACAGGGACAAGGCACGAGCAGTACTTC. Its translation: CASSSTGTRHEQYF.

The rearrangement joins TRBV7-9 to TRBJ2-5; the match to TRBD2 covers 9 bases. The CDR3 extends over 17 amino acids. Germline V gene sequence: CDR1 SEHNR, CDR2 FQNEAQ (reference sequence). The V gene end was trimmed by 2 bases and the J gene end by 1 base; junction bases not matched to a gene: 8. This CDR3 reads CASSLIVLAGTQETQYF. The CDR3 coding sequence is TGTGCCAGCAGCTTAATAGTGCTAGCGGGGACCCAAGAGACCCAGTACTTC.

The rearrangement links TRBV28 to TRBJ2-7; the match to TRBD1 covers 8 bases. V was pared by 6 bases and J by 4 bases, with 11 bases of the junction left unmatched. From germline, CDR1 is MDHEN and CDR2 SYDVKM. The CDR3 runs 15 residues. The CDR3: CASRTIKDRAYEQYF. In DNA form, the CDR3 reads TGTGCCAGCAGGACCATAAAGGACAGGGCGTACGAGCAGTACTTC.

The chain links TRBV12-3 or TRBV12-4 to TRBJ1-2; D uncertain. Trimming stripped 6 bases from V and 3 bases from J, with 11 bases between. CDR3 length: 13 residues. The CDR3 reads CASSLDQYYGYTF. The CDR3 bases are TGTGCCAGCAGCCTCGATCAGTACTATGGCTACACCTTC.

This chain connects TRBV4-1 to TRBJ2-7, with 10 bases matching TRBD1. Germline CDR1 and CDR2: MGHRA and YSYEKL. V was clipped by 4 bases and J by 2 bases; unmatched bases: 5. The CDR3 runs to 15 residues. Written as DNA, the CDR3 is TGCGCCAGCAGCCCCGGACAGGGGGGACCCTACGAGCAGTACTTC. It translates to CASSPGQGGPYEQYF.

This rearrangement joins TRBV7-2 to TRBJ2-5, with 7 bases fitting TRBD1. The CDR3 consists of 15 residues. CDR1 SGHTA and CDR2 FQGNSA come from the germline V gene. Trimming took 1 base from V and 1 from J; bases not matched to a gene: 3. CDR3 coding DNA: TGTGCCAGCAGCTTAGACGGACAGGTCCAAGAGACCCAGTACTTC. Translating gives CASSLDGQVQETQYF.

This clone was seen only once. V and J are TRBV3-1 (or the pseudogene TRBV3-2) and TRBJ2-2; weak D call: TRBD2 (5 bases). Trimming left V 8 bases short and J 6 bases short, with 7 bases between. CDR3 size: 11 residues. Germline assignment: CDR1 LGHDT and CDR2 YNNKEL (reference sequence). The CDR3 DNA reads as TGTGCCAGCTCGGACTCCGGGGAGCTGTTTTTT. Its translation is CASSDSGELFF.

This chain connects TRBV3-1 (or the pseudogene TRBV3-2) to TRBJ2-2; tentative D call: TRBD2 (5 bases). Looked up from germline, CDR1 is LGHDT and CDR2 is YNNKEL (reference sequence). The CDR3 spans 15 residues. The germline V and J ends were trimmed by 4 bases and 4 bases, with 13 bases remaining between them. Here the CDR3 DNA reads TGTGCCAGCAGCCGCCAGAGCGGAGGCACCGGGGAGCTGTTTTTT. Translation gives CASSRQSGGTGELFF.

The chain carries TRBV11-2 and TRBJ2-3; 7 bases match TRBD2. CDR1 is SGHAT, CDR2 FQNNGV, per germline. This CDR3 comprises 16 residues. The V segment lost 3 bases and the J segment 5 bases; nucleotides outside the gene matches: 11. CDR3 sequence reads: CASSFSWGGGVDTQYF. The CDR3 DNA reads as TGTGCCAGCAGCTTCTCCTGGGGCGGGGGAGTAGATACGCAGTATTTT.